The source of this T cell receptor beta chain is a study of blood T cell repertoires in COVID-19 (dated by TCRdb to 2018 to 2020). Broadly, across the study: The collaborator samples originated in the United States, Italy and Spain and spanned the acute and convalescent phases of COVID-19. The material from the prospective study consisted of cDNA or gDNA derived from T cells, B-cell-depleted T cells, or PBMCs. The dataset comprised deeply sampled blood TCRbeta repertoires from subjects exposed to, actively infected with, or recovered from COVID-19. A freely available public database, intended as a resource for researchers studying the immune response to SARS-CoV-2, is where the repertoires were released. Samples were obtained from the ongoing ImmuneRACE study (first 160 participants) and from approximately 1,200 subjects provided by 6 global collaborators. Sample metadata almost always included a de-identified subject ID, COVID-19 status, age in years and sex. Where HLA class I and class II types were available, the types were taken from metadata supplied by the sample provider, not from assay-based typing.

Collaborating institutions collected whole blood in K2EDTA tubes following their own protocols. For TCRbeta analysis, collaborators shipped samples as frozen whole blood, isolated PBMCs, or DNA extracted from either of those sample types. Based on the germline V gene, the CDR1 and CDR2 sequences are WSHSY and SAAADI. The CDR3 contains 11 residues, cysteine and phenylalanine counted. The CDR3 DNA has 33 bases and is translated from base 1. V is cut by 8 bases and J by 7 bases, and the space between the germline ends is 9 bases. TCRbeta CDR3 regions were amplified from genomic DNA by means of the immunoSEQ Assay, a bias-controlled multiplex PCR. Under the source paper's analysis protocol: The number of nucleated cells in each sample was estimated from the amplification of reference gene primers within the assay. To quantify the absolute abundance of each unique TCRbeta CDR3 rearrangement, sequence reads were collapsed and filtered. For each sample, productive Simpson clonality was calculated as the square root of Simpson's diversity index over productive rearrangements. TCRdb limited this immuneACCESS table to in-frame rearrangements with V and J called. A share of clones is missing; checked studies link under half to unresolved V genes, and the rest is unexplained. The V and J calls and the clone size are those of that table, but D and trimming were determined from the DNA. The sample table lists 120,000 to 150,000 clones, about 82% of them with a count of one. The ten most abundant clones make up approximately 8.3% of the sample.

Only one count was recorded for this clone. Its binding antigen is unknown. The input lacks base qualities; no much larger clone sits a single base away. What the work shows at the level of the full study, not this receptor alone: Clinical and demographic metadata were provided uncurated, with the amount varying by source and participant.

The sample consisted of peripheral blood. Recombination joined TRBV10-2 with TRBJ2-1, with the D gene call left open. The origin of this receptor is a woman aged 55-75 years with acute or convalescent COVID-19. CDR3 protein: CASEQHNEQFF. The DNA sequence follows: TGCGCCAGCGAACAGCATAATGAGCAGTTCTTC.